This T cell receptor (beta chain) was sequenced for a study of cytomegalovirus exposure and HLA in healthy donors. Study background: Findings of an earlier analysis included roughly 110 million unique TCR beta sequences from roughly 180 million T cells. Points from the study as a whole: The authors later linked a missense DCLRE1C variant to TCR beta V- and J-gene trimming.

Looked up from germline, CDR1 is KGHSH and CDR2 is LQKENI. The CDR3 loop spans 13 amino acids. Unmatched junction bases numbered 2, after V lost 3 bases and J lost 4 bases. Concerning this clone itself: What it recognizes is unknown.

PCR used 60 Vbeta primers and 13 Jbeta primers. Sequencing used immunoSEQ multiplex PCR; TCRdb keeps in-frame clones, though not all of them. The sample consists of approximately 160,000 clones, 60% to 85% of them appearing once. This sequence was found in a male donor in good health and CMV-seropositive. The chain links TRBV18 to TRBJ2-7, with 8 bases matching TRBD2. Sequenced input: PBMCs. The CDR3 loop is CASSPGGGYEQYF. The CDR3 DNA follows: TGTGCCAGCTCACCCGGCGGGGGGTACGAGCAGTACTTC. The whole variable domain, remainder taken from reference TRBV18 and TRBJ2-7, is NAGVMQNPRHLVRRRGQEARLRCSPMKGHSHVYWYRQLPEEGLKFMVYLQKENIIDESGMPKERFSAEFPKEGPSILRIQQVVRGDSAAYFCASSPGGGYEQYFGPGTRLTVT.